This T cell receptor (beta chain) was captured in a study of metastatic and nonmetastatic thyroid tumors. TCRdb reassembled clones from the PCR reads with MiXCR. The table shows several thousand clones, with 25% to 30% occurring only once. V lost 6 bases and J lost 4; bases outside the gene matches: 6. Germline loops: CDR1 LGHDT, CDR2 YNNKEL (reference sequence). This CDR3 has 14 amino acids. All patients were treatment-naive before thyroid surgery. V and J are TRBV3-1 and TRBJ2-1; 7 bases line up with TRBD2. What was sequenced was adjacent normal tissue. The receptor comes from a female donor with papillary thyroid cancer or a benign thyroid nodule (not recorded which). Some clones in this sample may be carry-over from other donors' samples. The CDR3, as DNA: TGTGCCAGCAGTTCTAGCGGAGAATACAATGAGCAGTTCTTC. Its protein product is CASSSSGEYNEQFF.